A selection of T cell receptor beta chains follows, all from one sample in a study of PD-1 blockade in classical Hodgkin lymphoma. Clones were sequenced by immunoSEQ multiplex PCR, and TCRdb holds only the in-frame ones, with some missing. The table shows approximately 100,000 clones, with roughly 91% occurring only once. Sample: peripheral blood mononuclear cells (PBMCs), taken before the second cycle of nivolumab. The receptors come from a human donor with classical Hodgkin lymphoma. The CDR3 runs from the conserved cysteine through the conserved F or W. D genes are given only for firm matches. Only part of the rows carry a size: once, few, many, or a class if the clone is expanded.

size | length | D | J | V | CDR3 | DNA
NA | 13 | NA | TRBJ2-2 | TRBV4-1 | CASSPSNTGELFF | TGCGCCAGCAGCCCCTCCAACACCGGGGAGCTGTTTTTT
NA | 17 | TRBD1 | TRBJ1-5 | TRBV12-5 | CASGLITGGITYQPQHF | TGTGCTAGTGGTTTGATAACAGGGGGCATTACTTATCAGCCCCAGCATTTT
NA | 16 | NA | TRBJ2-3 | TRBV7-2 | CASSLVGGRKGDTQYF | TGTGCCAGCAGCTTAGTTGGGGGAAGGAAGGGAGATACGCAGTATTTT
once | 15 | NA | TRBJ1-6 | TRBV6-6 | CASSYSGTYNSPLHF | TGTGCCAGCAGTTACTCGGGGACCTATAATTCACCCCTCCACTTT
NA | 14 | TRBD1 | TRBJ1-5 | TRBV30 | CAWRGGTEGQPQHF | TGTGCCTGGAGGGGGGGGACAGAGGGACAGCCCCAGCATTTT
NA | 14 | NA | TRBJ1-1 | TRBV5-6 | CASSLAWGGTEAFF | TGTGCCAGCAGCCTGGCGTGGGGAGGGACTGAAGCTTTCTTT
NA | 19 | TRBD2 | TRBJ2-5 | TRBV28 | CAAAAGAGGPERVQETQYF | TGTGCCGCAGCAGCGGGGGCGGGGGGGCCGGAAAGGGTCCAAGAGACCCAGTACTTC
NA | 24 | TRBD1 | TRBJ1-6 | TRBV18 | CASSPFLLGQGAPSESVPHSPLHF | TGTGCCAGCTCACCCTTCTTATTAGGACAGGGAGCTCCATCCGAGTCCGTCCCCCATTCACCCCTCCACTTT
NA | 19 | TRBD1 | TRBJ2-1 | TRBV7-6 | CASSLVPGQGEVSYNEQFF | TGTGCCAGCAGCTTAGTCCCGGGACAGGGGGAGGTGTCCTACAATGAGCAGTTCTTC
once | 14 | TRBD1 | TRBJ2-7 | TRBV19 | CASSSPGQGHEQYF | TGTGCCAGTAGTAGTCCGGGACAGGGCCACGAGCAGTACTTC
NA | 16 | NA | TRBJ1-4 | TRBV6-5 | CASSSTKDGPNEKLFF | TGTGCCAGCAGTTCCACTAAAGACGGACCTAATGAAAAACTGTTTTTT
NA | 15 | TRBD1 | TRBJ1-4 | TRBV9 | CASSVDRGTNEKLFF | TGTGCCAGCAGCGTCGACAGGGGCACTAATGAAAAACTGTTTTTT
NA | 11 | NA | TRBJ2-3 | TRBV20-1 | CSAPSTDTQYF | TGCAGTGCTCCGAGCACAGATACGCAGTATTTT
NA | 14 | TRBD1 | TRBJ1-1 | TRBV10-1 | CASSERGPNTEAFF | TGCGCCAGCAGTGAAAGGGGGCCTAACACTGAAGCTTTCTTT
few | 13 | TRBD1 | TRBJ2-7 | TRBV19 | CASSLTGAYEQYF | TGTGCCAGTAGCCTGACAGGGGCCTACGAGCAGTACTTC
NA | 14 | NA | TRBJ1-1 | TRBV5-1 | CASSFDGASGEAFF | TGCGCCAGCAGCTTCGACGGGGCCTCAGGTGAAGCTTTCTTT
NA | 14 | NA | TRBJ1-2 | TRBV14 | CASSQDMTGDGYTF | TGTGCCAGCAGCCAAGATATGACAGGAGATGGCTACACCTTC
NA | 14 | NA | TRBJ2-3 | TRBV6-4 | CASSDSRKRDTQYF | TGTGCCAGCAGTGACTCGAGGAAGCGTGATACGCAGTATTTT
few | 13 | TRBD1 | TRBJ2-7 | TRBV4-2 | CASSHQGAYEQYF | TGTGCCAGCAGCCATCAGGGGGCCTACGAGCAGTACTTC
once | 14 | NA | TRBJ2-5 | TRBV19 | CASSIGADQETQYF | TGTGCCAGTAGTATTGGGGCAGACCAAGAGACCCAGTACTTC
few | 18 | TRBD1 | TRBJ1-2 | TRBV18 | CASSLNMRGRPFTYGYTF | TGTGCCAGCTCACTCAATATGAGGGGGCGTCCTTTCACCTATGGCTACACCTTC
NA | 14 | NA | TRBJ2-3 | TRBV9 | CASSVAGLGDTQYF | TGTGCCAGCAGCGTAGCGGGGCTTGGAGATACGCAGTATTTT
NA | 15 | NA | TRBJ1-5 | TRBV5-1 | CASSSGETGNQPQHF | TGCGCCAGCAGCTCAGGGGAGACGGGCAATCAGCCCCAGCATTTT
NA | 15 | NA | TRBJ1-2 | TRBV5-8 | CASRPSQGSGYGYTF | TGTGCCAGCAGACCAAGTCAGGGTAGTGGCTATGGCTACACCTTC
NA | 11 | NA | TRBJ2-7 | TRBV7-2 | CASSLSYEQYF | TGTGCCAGCAGCTTAAGCTACGAGCAGTACTTC
once | 14 | TRBD2 | TRBJ2-5 | TRBV7-9 | CASSFGTSRETQYF | TGTGCCAGCAGCTTCGGGACTAGCCGAGAGACCCAGTACTTC
NA | 13 | TRBD1 | TRBJ1-2 | TRBV27 | CASSLNRGGGYTF | TGTGCCAGCAGTTTAAACAGGGGAGGCGGCTACACCTTC
NA | 14 | NA | TRBJ2-1 | TRBV7-9 | CASSLALEYNEQFF | TGTGCCAGCAGCTTAGCACTAGAGTACAATGAGCAGTTCTTC
NA | 15 | NA | TRBJ2-1 | TRBV7-8 | CASSLGQGRGNEQFF | TGTGCCAGCAGCTTAGGTCAGGGAAGGGGCAATGAGCAGTTCTTC
NA | 18 | TRBD2 | TRBJ2-6 | TRBV4-3 | CASSQVGGGAAGANVLTF | TGCGCCAGCAGCCAAGTCGGCGGGGGGGCTGCTGGGGCCAACGTCCTGACTTTC
NA | 14 | NA | TRBJ1-1 | TRBV28 | CASSYRAGQYRAFF | TGTGCCAGCAGTTATCGGGCAGGTCAATATAGGGCTTTCTTT
NA | 13 | NA | TRBJ2-5 | TRBV7-2 | CASSLPVAETQYF | TGTGCCAGCAGCTTACCGGTCGCAGAGACCCAGTACTTC
once | 14 | NA | TRBJ1-2 | TRBV9 | CASSVANQNYGYTF | TGTGCCAGCAGCGTAGCTAACCAAAACTATGGCTACACCTTC
NA | 14 | NA | TRBJ2-7 | TRBV18 | CASSLGAPLEEQYF | TGTGCCAGCTCACTCGGGGCGCCCCTTGAAGAGCAGTACTTC
NA | 17 | NA | TRBJ2-4 | TRBV9 | CASSVGNGQGAKNIQYF | TGTGCCAGCAGCGTTGGTAACGGGCAGGGGGCCAAAAACATTCAGTACTTC
once | 13 | NA | TRBJ2-5 | TRBV6-5 | CASSGGPGETQYF | TGTGCCAGCAGCGGGGGGCCGGGCGAGACCCAGTACTTC
NA | 13 | NA | TRBJ2-1 | TRBV9 | CASSGPLDLEQFF | TGTGCCAGCAGCGGCCCCCTAGATTTGGAGCAGTTCTTC
once | 16 | NA | TRBJ2-7 | TRBV9 | CASSAGGLFSSYEQYF | TGTGCCAGCAGCGCCGGGGGGCTATTTAGCTCCTACGAGCAGTACTTC
NA | 19 | NA | TRBJ2-6 | TRBV7-2 | CASSLGLSGSRSGANVLTF | TGTGCCAGCAGCTTAGGTTTATCGGGGTCACGGTCTGGGGCCAACGTCCTGACTTTC
NA | 13 | NA | TRBJ1-2 | TRBV5-6 | CASSLAGYYGYTF | TGTGCCAGCAGCTTGGCAGGGTACTATGGCTACACCTTC
NA | 14 | NA | TRBJ2-3 | TRBV18 | CASSSPGDTDTQYF | TGTGCCAGCTCATCCCCGGGTGACACAGATACGCAGTATTTT
NA | 14 | TRBD2 | TRBJ2-7 | TRBV19 | CASSQAGGTYEQYF | TGTGCCAGTAGCCAGGCGGGGGGCACCTACGAGCAGTACTTC
once | 12 | TRBD1 | TRBJ2-7 | TRBV10-2 | CATRTGGYEQYF | TGCGCCACTCGGACAGGGGGCTACGAGCAGTACTTC
NA | 14 | NA | TRBJ2-7 | TRBV19 | CASTTLPGTSEQYF | TGTGCCAGTACCACCCTCCCTGGAACCTCCGAGCAGTACTTC
NA | 16 | NA | TRBJ2-3 | TRBV7-8 | CASSFSGGPGTDTQYF | TGTGCCAGCAGCTTTTCCGGGGGGCCGGGTACAGATACGCAGTATTTT
NA | 16 | NA | TRBJ1-6 | TRBV9 | CASSRYDRSYNSPLHF | TGTGCCAGCAGTCGCTACGACAGATCTTATAATTCACCCCTCCACTTT
NA | 13 | NA | TRBJ1-3 | TRBV2 | CASKHSSGNTIYF | TGTGCCAGCAAGCACTCCTCTGGAAACACCATATATTTT
NA | 12 | NA | TRBJ1-5 | TRBV19 | CASSPLDQPQHF | TGTGCCAGTAGTCCGCTTGATCAGCCCCAGCATTTT
once | 14 | NA | TRBJ2-3 | TRBV28 | CASSSQMGPDTQYF | TGTGCCAGCAGTAGTCAGATGGGGCCAGATACGCAGTATTTT